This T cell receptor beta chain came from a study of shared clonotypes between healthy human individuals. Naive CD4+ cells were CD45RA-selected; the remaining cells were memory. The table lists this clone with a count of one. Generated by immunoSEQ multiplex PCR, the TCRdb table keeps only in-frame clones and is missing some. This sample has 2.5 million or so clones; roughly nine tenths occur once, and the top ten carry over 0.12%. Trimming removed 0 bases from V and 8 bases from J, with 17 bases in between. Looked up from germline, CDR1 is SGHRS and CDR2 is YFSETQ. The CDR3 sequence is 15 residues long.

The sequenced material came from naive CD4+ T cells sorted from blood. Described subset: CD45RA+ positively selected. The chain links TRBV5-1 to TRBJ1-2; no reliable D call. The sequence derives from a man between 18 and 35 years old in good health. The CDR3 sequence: CASSLAPLEARGYTF. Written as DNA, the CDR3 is TGCGCCAGCAGCTTGGCCCCCTTGGAGGCGCGAGGCTACACCTTC. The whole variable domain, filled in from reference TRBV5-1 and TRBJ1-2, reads KAGVTQTPRYLIKTRGQQVTLSCSPISGHRSVSWYQQTPGQGLQFLFEYFSETQRNKGNFPGRFSGRQFSNSRSEMNVSTLELGDSALYLCASSLAPLEARGYTFGSGTRLTVV.